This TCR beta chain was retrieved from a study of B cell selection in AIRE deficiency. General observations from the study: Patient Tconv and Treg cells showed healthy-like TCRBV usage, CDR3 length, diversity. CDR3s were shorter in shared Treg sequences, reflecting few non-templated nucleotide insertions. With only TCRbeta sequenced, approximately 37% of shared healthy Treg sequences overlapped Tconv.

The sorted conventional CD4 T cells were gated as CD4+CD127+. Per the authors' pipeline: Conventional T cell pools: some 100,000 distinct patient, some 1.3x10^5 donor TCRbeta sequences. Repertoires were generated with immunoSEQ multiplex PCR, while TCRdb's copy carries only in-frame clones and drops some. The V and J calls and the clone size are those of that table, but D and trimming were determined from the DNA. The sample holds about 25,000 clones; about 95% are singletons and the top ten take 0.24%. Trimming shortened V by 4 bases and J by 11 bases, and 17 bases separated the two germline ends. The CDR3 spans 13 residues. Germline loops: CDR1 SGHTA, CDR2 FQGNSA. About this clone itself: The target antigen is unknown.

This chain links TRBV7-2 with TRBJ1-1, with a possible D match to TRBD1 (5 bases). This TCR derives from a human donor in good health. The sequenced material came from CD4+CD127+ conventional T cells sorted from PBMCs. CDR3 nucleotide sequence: TGTGCCAGCAGCTCCCACCGGGGCGCGTCGGCTTTCTTT. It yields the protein CASSSHRGASAFF.